The 22 T cell receptor beta chains reported below all come from one sample, sequenced in a study of T cell responses to AZD1222 COVID-19 vaccine. Generated by immunoSEQ multiplex PCR, the TCRdb table keeps only in-frame clones and is missing some. The data hold over 110,000 clones, with 93% observed a single time. Sequencing was performed on peripheral blood, taken on day 0 of AZD1222 vaccination. Source of these receptors: an adult in good health.

The chain carries TRBV14 and TRBJ1-2; D uncertain. This CDR3 is 13 amino acids long. V was clipped by 3 bases and J by 7 bases, with 12 bases between them. The germline CDR1 and CDR2 sequences are SGHDN and FVKESK. The CDR3 reads CASSQVWGGGYTF. The CDR3 DNA sequence: TGTGCCAGCAGCCAGGTGTGGGGAGGTGGCTACACCTTC.

The rearrangement uses TRBV19 and TRBJ1-5, with 9 bases that match TRBD1. After removal of 4 bases from V and 6 bases from J, the junction contained 10 bases not matched to a gene. The CDR3 loop spans 16 amino acids. The V gene's germline CDR1 is LNHDA and CDR2 SQIVND (reference sequence). This CDR3 is CASSTWGQGVIQPQHF. CDR3 DNA sequence: TGTGCCAGTAGTACATGGGGACAGGGAGTAATTCAGCCCCAGCATTTT.

This rearrangement joins TRBV7-2 to TRBJ2-7, with D possibly being TRBD2 (6 bases). The germline V gene encodes CDR1 SGHTA and CDR2 FQGNSA. V dropped 1 base and J dropped 0 bases, with 10 bases sitting between them. The CDR3 is 15 residues long. CDR3 DNA sequence: TGTGCCAGCAGCTTAGTCGGGGGACTCTCCTACGAGCAGTACTTC. Translating gives CASSLVGGLSYEQYF.

A single count supports this clone. V is TRBV10-3 and J is TRBJ1-1; 8 nucleotides agree with TRBD1. From germline, CDR1 is ENHRY and CDR2 SYGVKD. The CDR3 extends over 13 amino acids. V shed 4 bases and J 6 bases; nucleotides not matched to a gene: 4. The CDR3 DNA reads TGTGCCATCAGTGCAGGGACAGGCGCTGAAGCTTTCTTT. Its translation: CAISAGTGAEAFF.

V and J are TRBV5-8 and TRBJ2-7; D might be TRBD1 or TRBD2, each matching 5 bases. Germline values: CDR1 SGHTS, CDR2 YDEGEE. The CDR3 loop spans 15 amino acids. Trimming stripped 0 bases from V and 2 bases from J, with 12 bases between. CDR3 nucleotides: TGTGCCAGCAGCTTGGGGGACCTCTTGACCTACGAGCAGTACTTC. Protein sequence: CASSLGDLLTYEQYF.

This clone was seen a single time. V is TRBV3-1 (or the pseudogene TRBV3-2) and J is TRBJ2-3, with D perhaps matching TRBD2 (5 bases). Germline CDR1 is LGHDT and CDR2 is YNNKEL (reference sequence). The CDR3 totals 16 residues. The V end was cut by 0 bases, the J end by 0 bases, with 10 bases between. The CDR3 loop is CASSQEHWTSTDTQYF. DNA of the CDR3: TGTGCCAGCAGCCAAGAGCACTGGACTAGCACAGATACGCAGTATTTT.

The chain has TRBV10-3 and TRBJ1-1; D may be TRBD1 (5 bases). The CDR3 sequence is 13 residues long. Per germline, CDR1 ENHRY and CDR2 SYGVKD. V was cut by 5 bases and J by 7 bases, with 14 bases left in between. CDR3 protein: CAISMTAEYEAFF. The CDR3 DNA reads as TGTGCCATCAGTATGACAGCGGAATATGAAGCTTTCTTT.

This chain joins TRBV7-6 and TRBJ2-1, with 8 bases aligning to TRBD1. V lost 4 bases to trimming and J lost 8 bases; unmatched junction nucleotides: 10. Germline V gene lookup returns CDR1 SGHVS and CDR2 FNYEAQ. The CDR3 runs 15 residues. For the CDR3, the DNA is TGTGCCAGCAGCTCGAGGACAGGGTATAGGGATGAGCAGTTCTTC. Protein: CASSSRTGYRDEQFF. Together with reference TRBV7-6 and TRBJ2-1, the CDR3 gives the full variable domain: GAGVSQSPRYKVTKRGQDVALRCDPISGHVSLYWYRQALGQGPEFLTYFNYEAQQDKSGLPNDRFSAERPEGSISTLTIQRTEQRDSAMYRCASSSRTGYRDEQFFGPGTRLTVL.

This clone was counted a single time. The chain is built from TRBV4-3 and TRBJ2-3, with 11 bases identical to TRBD2. The germline V gene encodes CDR1 LGHNA and CDR2 YSLEER. The CDR3 totals 15 residues. V lost 4 bases, J lost 5 bases, and 5 bases stayed unmatched. CDR3 residues: CASSPSGGHGDTQYF. The CDR3 nucleotides are TGCGCCAGCAGCCCTAGCGGGGGGCATGGAGATACGCAGTATTTT.

This chain connects TRBV7-9 to TRBJ2-2; TRBD2 matches at 8 bases. The trim removed 5 bases at V and 5 bases at J, leaving 7 bases unmatched. From germline, CDR1 is SEHNR and CDR2 FQNEAQ (reference sequence). The CDR3 is 15 residues long. CDR3 loop: CASSRGGGPTGELFF. The DNA of the CDR3 is TGTGCCAGCAGCCGGGGGGGCGGACCTACCGGGGAGCTGTTTTTT. Together with reference TRBV7-9 and TRBJ2-2, the CDR3 gives the full variable domain: DTGVSQNPRHKITKRGQNVTFRCDPISEHNRLYWYRQTLGQGPEFLTYFQNEAQLEKSRLLSDRFSAERPKGSFSTLEIQRTEQGDSAMYLCASSRGGGPTGELFFGEGSRLTVL.

J is TRBJ1-1 and V is TRBV4-3, with D hard to call. CDR3 length equals 17 residues. V gave up 0 bases and J gave up 6 bases, with 20 bases separating them. CDR1 is LGHNA and CDR2 is YSLEER in the germline V gene. CDR3 bases: TGCGCCAGCAGCCAAGAATGGTCCACCGGGGAACTCCCTGAAGCTTTCTTT. Its translation is CASSQEWSTGELPEAFF.

The V call is TRBV4-3, the J call TRBJ1-2; 9 positions match TRBD1. J was trimmed by 5 bases and V by 3 bases; bases with no gene match: 7. The CDR3 consists of 15 residues. CDR1 is LGHNA, CDR2 YSLEER, per germline. DNA of the CDR3: TGCGCCAGCAGCCACGATGGACAGGGGCAATATGGCTACACCTTC. The encoded protein is CASSHDGQGQYGYTF.

This clone has a single count. As DNA, the CDR3 is TGTGCCAGCAGCCCGGTCGGGCTAGCATTACGCGAGCAGTACTTC. Translated, it gives CASSPVGLALREQYF. The chain has TRBV5-5 and TRBJ2-7; tentative D call: TRBD2 (5 bases). CDR1 and CDR2 from the germline V gene are SGHKS and YYEKEE (reference sequence). V shed 4 bases and J shed 6 bases, with 20 bases lying between them. The CDR3 has 15 residues. The full variable domain, rest sourced from reference TRBV5-5 and TRBJ2-7, is DAGVTQSPTHLIKTRGQQVTLRCSPISGHKSVSWYQQVLGQGPQFIFQYYEKEERGRGNFPDRFSARQFPNYSSELNVNALLLGDSALYLCASSPVGLALREQYFGPGTRLTVT.

J is TRBJ1-1 and V is TRBV5-1, with D unresolved. The CDR3 has 15 amino acids. Germline V lookup: CDR1 SGHRS, CDR2 YFSETQ. The V and J ends lost 6 bases and 0 bases respectively, with 15 bases between them. The CDR3 here is CASTYLGGLNTEAFF. As DNA, the CDR3 is TGCGCCAGCACCTATTTGGGAGGATTGAACACTGAAGCTTTCTTT.

The chain joins TRBV3-1 (or the pseudogene TRBV3-2) to TRBJ2-3; 8 nucleotides line up with TRBD1. V lost 2 bases, J lost 3 bases, and 1 base stayed unmatched. The CDR3 extends over 14 amino acids. CDR1 and CDR2 from the germline V gene are LGHDT and YNNKEL (reference sequence). The CDR3 sequence: CASSQWDRTDTQYF. The CDR3 coding sequence is TGTGCCAGCAGCCAATGGGACAGGACAGATACGCAGTATTTT.

A single count supports this clone. V usage is TRBV7-3 and J usage is TRBJ1-1; 8 positions match TRBD1. Trimming at V came to 2 bases and at J to 5 bases, leaving 13 bases not matched to a gene. This CDR3 comprises 17 residues. Per germline, CDR1 SGHTA and CDR2 FQGTGA. The CDR3 DNA follows: TGTGCCAGCAGCTTAGGCCCAGGGGGCATAGGAGGGACTGAAGCTTTCTTT. Its protein is CASSLGPGGIGGTEAFF.

The CDR3 DNA reads as TGTGCCAGCAGCGCACACAGGTCGGTAAGGGTAGCGGGAGGGCAGTACGAGCAGTACTTC. It codes for CASSAHRSVRVAGGQYEQYF. This chain joins TRBV7-3 and TRBJ2-7, with 11 positions matching TRBD2. This CDR3 is built from 20 residues. After removal of 5 bases from V and 4 bases from J, the junction contained 22 bases not matched to a gene. Germline CDR1 and CDR2: SGHTA and FQGTGA.

The chain recombines TRBV10-3 with TRBJ2-3, with 10 bases lining up with TRBD2. The junction had 3 bases not matched to a gene; V was cut back by 0 bases and J by 0 bases. Germline CDR1 is ENHRY and CDR2 is SYGVKD. The CDR3 runs to 17 residues. The CDR3 nucleotides read TGTGCCATCAGTGAGTCTAAGGGACTAGCGAGCACAGATACGCAGTATTTT. Protein sequence: CAISESKGLASTDTQYF.

The chain has TRBV18 and TRBJ1-2, with no clear D. The germline V and J ends were trimmed by 3 bases and 3 bases, with 8 bases remaining between them. In germline, CDR1 is KGHSH, CDR2 LQKENI. The CDR3 loop spans 13 amino acids. The CDR3 nucleotides are TGTGCCAGCTCACCTATCGGGGACTATGGCTACACCTTC. Residues: CASSPIGDYGYTF.

The rearrangement joins TRBV25-1 to TRBJ2-7; 7 bases agree with TRBD2. Looked up from germline, CDR1 is MGHDK and CDR2 is SYGVNS. The ends lost 8 bases at V and 3 bases at J; junction bases unmatched: 4. The CDR3 has 12 amino acids. The CDR3 loop is CASRGDGYEQYF. Here the CDR3 DNA reads TGTGCCAGCCGGGGGGACGGCTACGAGCAGTACTTC.

The chain combines TRBV5-1 with TRBJ2-2; D unclear. From germline, CDR1 is SGHRS and CDR2 YFSETQ. V was clipped by 2 bases and J by 2 bases, with 1 base between them. The length of the CDR3 is 12 residues. The CDR3 coding sequence is TGCGCCAGCAGCTTAAACACCGGGGAGCTGTTTTTT. Protein: CASSLNTGELFF.

Written as DNA, the CDR3 is TGTGCCAGCAGTGACCGAGGGGGCAATCAGCCCCAGCATTTT. Its translation is CASSDRGGNQPQHF. This chain links TRBV25-1 with TRBJ1-5; tentative D call: TRBD1 (5 bases). Between the trimmed V and J ends, which lost 3 bases and 2 bases, there was a span of 8 bases. This CDR3 is 14 amino acids long. Germline V gene lookup returns CDR1 MGHDK and CDR2 SYGVNS.